The 15 T cell receptor beta chains below all came from one sample that was sequenced in a study of control samples from healthy donors and cancer patients. Libraries were prepared by immunoSEQ multiplex PCR; TCRdb keeps only in-frame clonotypes and omits some of them. Among fewer than 30,000 clones listed, 80% to 90% were seen once. The specimen sequenced was PBMCs. These receptors were taken from a woman aged 40 to 49 with lung cancer.

V gene TRBV16 combines with J gene TRBJ1-3; D is uncertain. Per the germline V gene, CDR1 is KGHSY and CDR2 is FQNENV. Deletions cut 3 bases from V and 4 bases from J, with 10 bases between. This CDR3 is built from 14 residues. The CDR3 is CASSHPPPGNTIYF. CDR3 nucleotides: TGTGCCAGCAGCCACCCCCCTCCCGGAAACACCATATATTTT.

The chain has TRBV30 and TRBJ2-1; the D gene is possibly TRBD2 (6 bases). V lost 1 base, J lost 10 bases, and 26 bases lay in between. Germline V gene sequence: CDR1 GTSNPN, CDR2 SVGIG (reference sequence). The CDR3 runs 17 residues. The CDR3 region has the DNA TGTGCCTGGAGTGAATATCAGTTGGGGACTGAGCCTTACGAGCAGTTCTTC. Its translation: CAWSEYQLGTEPYEQFF.

The chain has TRBV5-1 and TRBJ2-1; perhaps TRBD1 as D (7 bases). CDR3 length: 16 amino acids. V lost 4 bases and J 5 bases, leaving 19 bases between the germline ends. Germline CDR1 reads SGHRS; CDR2 reads YFSETQ. The CDR3 here is CASSLEGTVGDNEQFF. CDR3 DNA: TGCGCCAGCAGCCTGGAGGGGACAGTCGGGGACAATGAGCAGTTCTTC.

The V call is TRBV19, the J call TRBJ2-5, with no clear D. The CDR3 runs to 11 residues. Germline CDR1 and CDR2: LNHDA and SQIVND (reference sequence). With 8 bases removed from V and 5 bases from J, the gap between germline ends came to 9 bases. CDR3 nucleotides: TGTGCCAGTGAATTAGGGGAGACCCAGTACTTC. This sequence encodes CASELGETQYF. The variable domain in full, with the rest retrieved from reference TRBV19 and TRBJ2-5, is DGGITQSPKYLFRKEGQNVTLSCEQNLNHDAMYWYRQDPGQGLRLIYYSQIVNDFQKGDIAEGYSVSREKKESFPLTVTSAQKNPTAFYLCASELGETQYFGPGTRLLVL.

This rearrangement joins TRBV29-1 to TRBJ1-1; D is ambiguous. Trimming stripped 7 bases from V and 5 bases from J, with 11 bases between. The CDR3 loop spans 11 amino acids. Germline assignment: CDR1 SQVTM and CDR2 ANQGSEA. DNA for the CDR3: TGCAGCGCAACGCCTCGGACTGAAGCTTTCTTT. It encodes CSATPRTEAFF.

The genes are TRBV3-1 (or the pseudogene TRBV3-2) and TRBJ1-6; D remains ambiguous. The V end was cut by 1 base, the J end by 10 bases, with 8 bases between. The CDR3 loop spans 13 amino acids. The V gene's germline CDR1 is LGHDT and CDR2 YNNKEL (reference sequence). CDR3 region: CASSQGRASPLHF. CDR3 nucleotide sequence: TGTGCCAGCAGCCAAGGACGAGCCTCACCCCTCCACTTT.

The genes are TRBV24-1 and TRBJ1-2; D remains ambiguous. V gave up 4 bases and J gave up 6 bases, with 14 bases separating them. The CDR3 sequence is 14 residues long. CDR1 and CDR2 from the germline V gene are KGHDR and SFDVKD. The CDR3 region is CATSDYLGIHGYTF. CDR3 DNA: TGTGCCACCAGTGACTACCTAGGGATCCATGGCTACACCTTC.

J is TRBJ1-1 and V is TRBV5-1; D remains unclear. Germline CDR1 SGHRS, CDR2 YFSETQ. V lost 4 bases, J lost 4 bases, and 5 bases lay in between. CDR3 length: 11 residues. Here the CDR3 reads CASSASTEAFF. The CDR3 DNA reads as TGCGCCAGCAGCGCTAGCACTGAAGCTTTCTTT.

The chain combines TRBV18 with TRBJ2-7, with 9 bases lining up with TRBD2. The J segment lost 6 bases and the V segment lost 0 bases, leaving 3 bases of the junction unmatched. The CDR3 length is 14 residues. Per germline, CDR1 KGHSH and CDR2 LQKENI. The CDR3 reads CASSPPSGGSEQYF. CDR3 DNA sequence: TGTGCCAGCTCACCACCCAGCGGGGGGTCCGAGCAGTACTTC.

This chain uses TRBV9 with TRBJ2-3, with D unresolved. Germline V gene sequence: CDR1 SGDLS, CDR2 YYNGEE. This CDR3 has 15 residues. The V gene lost 3 bases and the J gene lost 2 bases, with 13 bases spanning the gap. CDR3 amino acids: CASSGTSSSTDTQYF. The CDR3 DNA is TGTGCCAGCAGCGGAACGTCCTCCTCCACAGATACGCAGTATTTT.

The V gene is TRBV5-1, the J gene TRBJ2-3, with a weak D call TRBD1 (7 bases). Germline V CDR1 and CDR2: SGHRS, YFSETQ. The V end was cut by 7 bases, the J end by 2 bases, with 14 bases between. This CDR3 is 14 amino acids long. In nucleotides, the CDR3 is TGCGCCAGCCGGGAGACAGGGTACACAGATACGCAGTATTTT. Translating it yields CASRETGYTDTQYF. The whole variable domain, remainder taken from reference TRBV5-1 and TRBJ2-3, is KAGVTQTPRYLIKTRGQQVTLSCSPISGHRSVSWYQQTPGQGLQFLFEYFSETQRNKGNFPGRFSGRQFSNSRSEMNVSTLELGDSALYLCASRETGYTDTQYFGPGTRLTVL.

V is TRBV2 and J is TRBJ1-2; D unclear. Trimming removed 6 bases from V and 0 bases from J, with 11 bases in between. The length of the CDR3 is 14 residues. Germline V gives CDR1 SNHLY, CDR2 FYNNEI. The CDR3 protein is CASRAARSNYGYTF. CDR3 in DNA: TGTGCCAGCAGGGCAGCCAGATCTAACTATGGCTACACCTTC.

The gene calls are TRBV5-1 and TRBJ2-7; TRBD1 is a possible D gene (6 bases). CDR3 length equals 15 residues. Trimming took 0 bases from V and 7 from J, leaving 17 bases between them. The germline V gene has CDR1 SGHRS and CDR2 YFSETQ. The CDR3 nucleotides read TGCGCCAGCAGCTTGGGACAGGACTTTGGGTCGGAGCAGTACTTC. Amino acids: CASSLGQDFGSEQYF.

The chain couples TRBV11-3 to TRBJ2-3; D perhaps matches TRBD2 (5 bases). CDR1 is SGHNT and CDR2 is YENEEA in the germline V gene. V was shortened by 1 base and J by 4 bases, with 12 bases between the two germline ends. The CDR3 covers 15 residues. The CDR3 DNA sequence: TGTGCCAGCAGCTTAGGGGAGAGTGGAGCAGATACGCAGTATTTT. Amino acid sequence: CASSLGESGADTQYF.

The gene calls are TRBV6-1 and TRBJ2-7; D call uncertain. The V end was cut by 2 bases, the J end by 2 bases, with 10 bases between. CDR3 length equals 14 residues. Germline V gene sequence: CDR1 MNHNS, CDR2 SASEGT. The CDR3, as DNA: TGTGCCAGCAGTGAAAAGGACGGAGCCTACGAGCAGTACTTC. This gives the protein CASSEKDGAYEQYF.